This T cell receptor beta chain was retrieved from a study of T cell responses to AZD1222 COVID-19 vaccine. Points from the study as a whole: Close to half of all spike-specific TCRs reportedly target regions of the variants that are unmutated. Donors were mostly white British, more females; clonal diversity possibly underestimated. Baseline seropositives among AZD1222 recipients totaled only five to seven. At 160-218 and 743-854, vaccine-associated CD4 TCRs were dominant, and they spanned spike.

Comments on this clone: Its antigen is not known.

The CDR3 totals 14 residues. Germline loops: CDR1 MNHEY, CDR2 SVGAGI. V shed 6 bases and J shed 0 bases, with 6 bases lying between them. Clones were read by immunoSEQ multiplex PCR, and TCRdb kept only the in-frame ones, dropping some. The repertoire holds about 110,000 clones, with around 83% as singletons. Specimen: peripheral blood, collected on day 0 of AZD1222 vaccination. The TCR comes from an adult in good health. The V call is TRBV6-5, the J call TRBJ1-6, with D perhaps matching TRBD1 (5 bases). CDR3 sequence: CASRDSSYNSPLHF. In DNA, the CDR3 is TGTGCCAGCAGAGACAGCTCCTATAATTCACCCCTCCACTTT.